This is a list of T cell receptor beta chains from one sample in a study of cytomegalovirus exposure and HLA in healthy donors. Profiling relied on immunoSEQ multiplex PCR, and the TCRdb table lists in-frame clones only, not all of them. This sample has 20,000 to 25,000 clones; 60% to 80% occur once, and the top ten carry approximately 4.5%. Specimen: PBMCs. All receptors come from a male donor in good health and CMV-seronegative. Both conserved end residues are part of each CDR3. Each record gives: clone size, V gene, D gene, J gene, CDR3 DNA, CDR3 protein. The D gene is left open where the match is weak. Where a row states a size, it is once, few, many or the class of an expanded clone; other rows omit it.

>NA|TRBV5-8|TRBD1|TRBJ1-6
TGTGCCAGCAGCTTCCGGGACAGTTTGGGGAATTCACCCCTCCACTTT
CASSFRDSLGNSPLHF
>NA|TRBV19|NA|TRBJ1-5
TGTGCCAGTGCTCCCGGACAGTATAGCAATCAGCCCCAGCATTTT
CASAPGQYSNQPQHF
>NA|TRBV9|TRBD1|TRBJ1-1
TGTGCCAGCAGCCCCGGGACAGGGCCTAACACTGAAGCTTTCTTT
CASSPGTGPNTEAFF
>NA|TRBV1|NA|TRBJ2-3
TGCACCAGCAGCTGCGCTGAAGGACTCGCAGATACGCAGTATTTT
CTSSCAEGLADTQYF
>NA|TRBV27|NA|TRBJ2-1
TGTGCCAGCAGGACGGGAGCAACGAATGAGCAGTTCTTC
CASRTGATNEQFF
>NA|TRBV29-1|NA|TRBJ2-3
TGCAGCGTTGGAAGGGGGGGTACAGATACGCAGTATTTT
CSVGRGGTDTQYF
>NA|TRBV27|NA|TRBJ2-4
TGTGCCAGCAGTTCCGGGACTGTAGCCAAAAACATTCAGTACTTC
CASSSGTVAKNIQYF
>NA|TRBV19|NA|TRBJ2-1
TGTGCCAGTAGTATCGGGGGAAACTACAATGAGCAGTTCTTC
CASSIGGNYNEQFF
>NA|TRBV7-9|NA|TRBJ1-2
TGTTCCAGCAGCTTGGTCAGTAGCGGCGCTATCTATGGCTACACCTTC
CSSSLVSSGAIYGYTF
>NA|TRBV29-1|TRBD2|TRBJ2-3
TGCAGCGTTGAATTGGTGGGAGGGAGCACAGATACGCAGTATTTT
CSVELVGGSTDTQYF
>NA|TRBV7-2|NA|TRBJ2-3
TGTGCCAGCAGCTTAAGGGCGGGTTATAGCACAGATACGCAGTATTTT
CASSLRAGYSTDTQYF
>NA|TRBV9|TRBD1|TRBJ2-1
TGTGCCAGCAGCGTAGCAGGGGGAGCCGGGAATGAGCAGTTCTTC
CASSVAGGAGNEQFF
>NA|TRBV19|NA|TRBJ1-2
TGTGCCAGTTCTAGCCTGTGGGATTCTAACTATGGCTACACCTTC
CASSSLWDSNYGYTF
>NA|TRBV4-2|NA|TRBJ1-1
TGTGCCAGCAGCCAAGTATACCGCGAGGGTGGGAACACTGAAGCTTTCTTT
CASSQVYREGGNTEAFF
>NA|TRBV29-1|TRBD2|TRBJ2-2
TGCAGCGTTGAACCGCGGGGGGCGAACACCGGGGAGCTGTTTTTT
CSVEPRGANTGELFF
>NA|TRBV28|NA|TRBJ2-2
TGTGCCAGCAGTTACCCACCCCACCGGACAGAAAACACCGGGGAGCTGTTTTTT
CASSYPPHRTENTGELFF
>NA|TRBV7-8|TRBD2|TRBJ2-3
TGTGCCAGCGGTAGCGGGAGCGGCACAGATACGCAGTATTTT
CASGSGSGTDTQYF
>NA|TRBV5-1|TRBD1|TRBJ1-1
TGCGCCAGCAGCCGGGACAGGCAGAACACTGAAGCTTTCTTT
CASSRDRQNTEAFF
>few|TRBV7-8|NA|TRBJ2-1
TGTGCCAGCAGCTCTTTATTAGGGCTAGCCCCCTACAATGAGCAGTTCTTC
CASSSLLGLAPYNEQFF
>NA|TRBV5-1|NA|TRBJ2-7
TGCGCCAGCAGCTTGGTTTTGGCGGGCAGCTCCTACGAGCAGTACTTC
CASSLVLAGSSYEQYF
>NA|TRBV4-3|TRBD2|TRBJ2-1
TGCGCCAGCAGCCAAGATGGTAGCGGGGGGTACAATGAGCAGTTCTTC
CASSQDGSGGYNEQFF
>NA|TRBV7-9|NA|TRBJ2-1
TGTGCCAGCAGCTTGGAGGGGGCAGTGGAGCAGTTCTTC
CASSLEGAVEQFF
>NA|TRBV9|NA|TRBJ2-4
TGTGCCAGCAGCGTAGCTTCGAAAGACAGGTCGAACATTCAGTACTTC
CASSVASKDRSNIQYF
>NA|TRBV11-2|NA|TRBJ2-7
TGTGCCAGCAGCTTAGGGGCAGGGCAAGTCCACGAGCAGTACTTC
CASSLGAGQVHEQYF
>NA|TRBV7-3|TRBD2|TRBJ2-3
TGTGCCAGCAGCCCAAGGGGACTAGCGGGGGCGGGAGATACGCAGTATTTT
CASSPRGLAGAGDTQYF
>NA|TRBV7-2|TRBD2|TRBJ2-2
TGTGCCAGCAGGCAGCGGGACCCCAACACCGGGGAGCTGTTTTTT
CASRQRDPNTGELFF
>NA|TRBV30|NA|TRBJ2-5
TGTGCCTGGAGTTGGCAAGACCAAGAGACCCAGTACTTC
CAWSWQDQETQYF
>NA|TRBV7-2|NA|TRBJ1-4
TGTGCCAGCAGCCCAATAAGGGGAGGTGGTGAAAAACTGTTTTTT
CASSPIRGGGEKLFF
>NA|TRBV21-1|NA|TRBJ1-5
TGTGCCAGCAGCAAGCCGACAGGGGGCTATCAGCCCCAGCATTTT
CASSKPTGGYQPQHF
>once|TRBV28|TRBD1|TRBJ2-5
TGTGCCAGCAGTTTATACTTCGGGGGGACAGGGAGGCAAGAGACCCAGTACTTC
CASSLYFGGTGRQETQYF
>NA|TRBV30|TRBD2|TRBJ2-2
TGTGCCTTTTTACGGACTAGCGGGGGCCTTATACCCGGGGAGCTGTTTTTT
CAFLRTSGGLIPGELFF